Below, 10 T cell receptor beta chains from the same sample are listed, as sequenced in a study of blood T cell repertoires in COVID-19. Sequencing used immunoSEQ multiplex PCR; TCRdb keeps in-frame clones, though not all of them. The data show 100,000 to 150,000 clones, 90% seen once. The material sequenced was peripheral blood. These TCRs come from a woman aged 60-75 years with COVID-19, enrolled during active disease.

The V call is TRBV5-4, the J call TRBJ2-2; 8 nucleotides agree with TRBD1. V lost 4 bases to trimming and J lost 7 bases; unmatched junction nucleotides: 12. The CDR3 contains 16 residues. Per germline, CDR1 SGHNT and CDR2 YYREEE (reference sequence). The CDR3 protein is CASSPAGQGAIGELFF. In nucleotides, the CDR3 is TGTGCCAGCAGCCCGGCTGGGCAGGGGGCTATCGGGGAGCTGTTTTTT.

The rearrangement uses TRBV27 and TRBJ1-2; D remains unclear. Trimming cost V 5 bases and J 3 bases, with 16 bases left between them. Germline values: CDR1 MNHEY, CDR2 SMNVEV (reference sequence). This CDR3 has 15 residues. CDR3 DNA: TGTGCCAGCAGTGCTTTTGGGCCCCACGACTATGGCTACACCTTC. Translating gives CASSAFGPHDYGYTF.

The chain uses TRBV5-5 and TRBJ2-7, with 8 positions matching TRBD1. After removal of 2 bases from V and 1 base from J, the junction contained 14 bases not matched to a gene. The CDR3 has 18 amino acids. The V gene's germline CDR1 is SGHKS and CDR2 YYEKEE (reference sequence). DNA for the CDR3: TGTGCCAGCAGCTTTGGTCAGGGGGCAACATCTGGGTCCTACGAGCAGTACTTC. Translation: CASSFGQGATSGSYEQYF.

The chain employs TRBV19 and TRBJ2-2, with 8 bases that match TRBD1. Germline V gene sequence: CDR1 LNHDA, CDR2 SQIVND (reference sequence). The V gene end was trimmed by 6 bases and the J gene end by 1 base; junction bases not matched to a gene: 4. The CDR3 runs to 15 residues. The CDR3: CASSQGQENTGELFF. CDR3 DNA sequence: TGTGCCAGTAGCCAGGGACAGGAGAACACCGGGGAGCTGTTTTTT.

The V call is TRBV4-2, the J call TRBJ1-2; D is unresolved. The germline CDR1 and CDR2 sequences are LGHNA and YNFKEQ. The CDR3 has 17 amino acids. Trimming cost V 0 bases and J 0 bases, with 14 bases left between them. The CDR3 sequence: CASSQDQTPAANYGYTF. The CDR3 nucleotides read TGTGCCAGCAGCCAAGACCAGACTCCTGCAGCTAACTATGGCTACACCTTC.

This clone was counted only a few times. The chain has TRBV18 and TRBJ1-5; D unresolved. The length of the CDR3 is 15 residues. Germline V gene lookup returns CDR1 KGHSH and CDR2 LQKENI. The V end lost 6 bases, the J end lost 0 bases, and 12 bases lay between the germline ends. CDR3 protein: CASSLNTNSNQPQHF. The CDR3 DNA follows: TGTGCCAGCTCCCTTAACACGAATAGCAATCAGCCCCAGCATTTT.

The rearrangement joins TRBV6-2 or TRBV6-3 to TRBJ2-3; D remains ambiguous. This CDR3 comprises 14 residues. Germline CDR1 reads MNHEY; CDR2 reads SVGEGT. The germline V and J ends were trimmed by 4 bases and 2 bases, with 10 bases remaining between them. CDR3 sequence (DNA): TGTGCCAGCAGTTCGGTTTTATCCACAGATACGCAGTATTTT. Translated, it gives CASSSVLSTDTQYF.

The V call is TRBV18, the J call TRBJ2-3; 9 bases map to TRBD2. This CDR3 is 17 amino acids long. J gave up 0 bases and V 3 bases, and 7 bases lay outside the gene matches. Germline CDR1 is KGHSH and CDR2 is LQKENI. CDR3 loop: CASSPLAGVTSTDTQYF. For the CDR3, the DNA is TGTGCCAGCTCACCTTTAGCGGGGGTAACTAGCACAGATACGCAGTATTTT.

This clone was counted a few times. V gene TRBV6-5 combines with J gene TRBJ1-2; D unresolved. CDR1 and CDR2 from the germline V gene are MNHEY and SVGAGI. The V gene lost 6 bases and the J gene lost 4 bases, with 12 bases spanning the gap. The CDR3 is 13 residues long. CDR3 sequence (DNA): TGTGCCAGCAGCGCAATAGCTAGCTATGGCTACACCTTC. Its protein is CASSAIASYGYTF.

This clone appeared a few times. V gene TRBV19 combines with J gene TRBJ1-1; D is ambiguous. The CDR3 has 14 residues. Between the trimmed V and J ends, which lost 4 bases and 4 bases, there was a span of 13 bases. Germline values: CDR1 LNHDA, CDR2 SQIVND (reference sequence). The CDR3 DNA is TGTGCCAGTAGTACCATCGGTGCTAGCACTGAAGCTTTCTTT. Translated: CASSTIGASTEAFF.